This paragraph reports one T cell receptor (beta chain). The data belong to a study of shared clonotypes between healthy human individuals. CDR3 length: 14 amino acids. With 0 bases removed from V and 7 bases from J, the gap between germline ends came to 13 bases. Germline V gene lookup returns CDR1 SGDLS and CDR2 YYNGEE. The deep-level immunoSEQ assay was used. The table came from immunoSEQ multiplex PCR; TCRdb's copy has only in-frame clones and leaves some out. The sample shows approximately 940,000 clones, 76% of them seen only once. J is TRBJ1-2 and V is TRBV9; D is possibly TRBD1 (5 bases). Material for sequencing was memory CD4+ T cells sorted from blood. The subset is: CD45RA-negative fraction. This clonotype was obtained from a man younger than 30 in good health. CDR3 sequence reads: CASSVDDSSSGYTF. The CDR3, as DNA: TGTGCCAGCAGCGTAGACGACAGTTCGAGTGGCTACACCTTC.